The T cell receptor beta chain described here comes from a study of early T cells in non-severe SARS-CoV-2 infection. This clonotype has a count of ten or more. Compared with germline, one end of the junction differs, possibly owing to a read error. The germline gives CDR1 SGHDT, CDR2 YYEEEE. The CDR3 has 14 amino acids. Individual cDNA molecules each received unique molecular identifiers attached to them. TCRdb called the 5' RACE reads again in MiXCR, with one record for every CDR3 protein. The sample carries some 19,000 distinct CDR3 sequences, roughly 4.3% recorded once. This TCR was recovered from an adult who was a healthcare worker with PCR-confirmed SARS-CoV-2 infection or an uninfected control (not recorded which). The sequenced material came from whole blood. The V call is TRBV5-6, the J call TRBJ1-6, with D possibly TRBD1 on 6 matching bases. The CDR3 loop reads CLRDTKGGNSPLHF. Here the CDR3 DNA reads TGCTTGAGGGACACAAAAGGGGGTAATTCACCCCTCCACTTT.